Below, 27 T cell receptor beta chains from the same sample are listed, as sequenced in a study of T cells in Graves' hyperthyroidism and ophthalmopathy. TCR beta CDR3 regions were amplified from RNA. TCR CDR3 underwent first-round RT-PCR with the HTBI primer set. TCRdb passed the multiplex PCR reads through MiXCR, listing each CDR3 protein once. The sample includes about 640,000 distinct CDR3 sequences, under 25% of them seen just once. Sequencing was carried out using blood. These receptors originate from a man aged 25 to 45 with Graves' ophthalmopathy.

V and J are TRBV20-1 and TRBJ2-1; 7 bases fit TRBD2. Trimming took 0 bases from V and 7 from J; bases not matched to a gene: 6. The CDR3 spans 14 residues. Looked up from germline, CDR1 is DFQATT and CDR2 is SNEGSKA (reference sequence). The CDR3 coding sequence is TGCAGTGCTAGAGATAGATATAGCGGGAATGAGCAGTTCTTC. This sequence encodes CSARDRYSGNEQFF.

Many counts were recorded for this clonotype. The chain employs TRBV5-1 and TRBJ1-1; D is uncertain. CDR3 size: 15 residues. Trimming stripped 0 bases from V and 1 base from J, with 10 bases between. CDR1 SGHRS and CDR2 YFSETQ come from the germline V gene. The CDR3 loop is CASSLEVKGNTEAFF. The DNA of the CDR3 is TGCGCCAGCAGCTTGGAAGTGAAAGGGAACACTGAAGCTTTCTTT.

The rearrangement joins TRBV4-2 to TRBJ2-5; TRBD2 aligns across 9 bases. J lost 8 bases, V lost 0 bases, and 4 bases had no gene match. Looked up from germline, CDR1 is LGHNA and CDR2 is YNFKEQ. The CDR3 is 14 residues long. CDR3: CASSQDVAGVTQYF. CDR3 nucleotide sequence: TGTGCCAGCAGCCAAGATGTAGCGGGAGTCACCCAGTACTTC.

Many counts were recorded for this clonotype. The chain is built from TRBV28 and TRBJ2-1; 14 positions match TRBD2. Germline V gene lookup returns CDR1 MDHEN and CDR2 SYDVKM. V lost 8 bases, J lost 5 bases, and 5 bases stayed unmatched. This CDR3 is 15 amino acids long. The CDR3 sequence: CASRRLAGGDNEQFF. CDR3 sequence (DNA): TGTGCCAGCCGACGACTAGCGGGAGGGGACAATGAGCAGTTCTTC.

This clonotype was counted between two and nine times. The rearrangement links TRBV13 to TRBJ2-2; D is possibly TRBD2 (7 bases). The length of the CDR3 is 16 residues. Trimming cost V 6 bases and J 4 bases, with 18 bases left between them. Per germline, CDR1 PRHDT and CDR2 FYEKMQ (reference sequence). The CDR3 coding sequence is TGTGCCAGCAGTCCCGGGTACCGGGGGGCCACCGGGGAGCTGTTTTTT. As protein: CASSPGYRGATGELFF.

This clonotype appeared many times. The chain joins TRBV20-1 to TRBJ2-2; a possible D gene is TRBD1 (6 bases). The CDR3 sequence is 13 residues long. Looked up from germline, CDR1 is DFQATT and CDR2 is SNEGSKA (reference sequence). The CDR3 loop is CTWMDRNTGELFF. In DNA, the CDR3 is TGCACCTGGATGGACAGGAACACCGGGGAGCTGTTTTTT.

This chain links TRBV19 with TRBJ1-1; TRBD1 might be the D (6 bases). Trimming removed 7 bases from V and 8 bases from J, with 20 bases in between. This CDR3 region has 14 residues. Germline loops: CDR1 LNHDA, CDR2 SQIVND (reference sequence). The CDR3, as DNA: TGTGCCAGTACCGGCCCGGGGGCAGGCACCGAAGCTTTCTTT. Protein: CASTGPGAGTEAFF.

This clonotype was picked up many times. This sequence joins TRBV30 and TRBJ2-5; TRBD1 aligns across 7 bases. This CDR3 spans 14 amino acids. With 5 bases clipped from V and 0 bases from J, the junction kept 6 bases outside the gene matches. Germline-derived CDR1 and CDR2 are GTSNPN and SVGIG (reference sequence). CDR3 DNA: TGTGCCTGGTCAACAGGGGCATACCAAGAGACCCAGTACTTC. Its translation: CAWSTGAYQETQYF.

The V gene is TRBV10-3, the J gene TRBJ1-6, with 7 bases matching TRBD1. The V gene's germline CDR1 is ENHRY and CDR2 SYGVKD. The CDR3 contains 14 residues. With 5 bases clipped from V and 8 bases from J, the junction kept 6 bases outside the gene matches. Here the CDR3 reads CAISPQGEDSPLHF. Here the CDR3 DNA reads TGTGCCATCAGTCCGCAGGGGGAGGATTCACCCCTCCACTTT.

This clonotype has ten or more counts. The chain is built from TRBV5-1 and TRBJ2-3, with D unresolved. With 1 base removed from V and 5 bases from J, the gap between germline ends came to 11 bases. The germline V gene has CDR1 SGHRS and CDR2 YFSETQ. This CDR3 spans 14 amino acids. The CDR3 region has the DNA TGCGCCAGCAGCTTGAGACCGGCACAAGATACGCAGTATTTT. This sequence encodes CASSLRPAQDTQYF.

This clonotype was detected a few times. The V and J genes are TRBV2 and TRBJ2-2; the D is unclear. The CDR3 extends over 15 amino acids. Germline V lookup: CDR1 SNHLY, CDR2 FYNNEI. Deletions cut 3 bases from V and 13 bases from J, with 21 bases between. CDR3 DNA: TGTGCCAGCAGTGAGCCGTCCGCCGGCTCGGGTGGGCTGTTTTTT. Translating it yields CASSEPSAGSGGLFF.

The genes are TRBV20-1 and TRBJ2-1; tentatively, D is TRBD2 (6 bases). The CDR3 runs 15 residues. V was pared by 1 base and J by 3 bases, with 13 bases between. The V gene's germline CDR1 is DFQATT and CDR2 SNEGSKA (reference sequence). CDR3 amino acids: CSARGGTHSYNEQFF. DNA of the CDR3: TGCAGTGCTAGAGGGGGGACTCACAGCTACAATGAGCAGTTCTTC.

This clonotype was seen many times. The chain couples TRBV7-9 to TRBJ2-1, with TRBD2 as a possible D gene (6 bases). The CDR3 extends over 15 amino acids. CDR1 is SEHNR and CDR2 is FQNEAQ in the germline V gene (reference sequence). V was pared by 4 bases and J by 5 bases, with 15 bases between. The CDR3 nucleotides are TGTGCCAGCAGCTCGTCTAGCGCTGGCCACAATGAGCAGTTCTTC. It codes for CASSSSSAGHNEQFF.

This clonotype was detected many times. V is TRBV28 and J is TRBJ2-1; D is possibly TRBD1 (5 bases). CDR3 length equals 14 residues. V was shortened by 10 bases and J by 6 bases, with 19 bases between the two germline ends. Germline CDR1 reads MDHEN; CDR2 reads SYDVKM. CDR3 in amino acids: CATSSRWGLNEQFF. CDR3 bases: TGTGCCACCTCATCCAGGTGGGGCCTCAATGAGCAGTTCTTC.

This clonotype was seen only a few times. The chain carries TRBV12-3 or TRBV12-4 and TRBJ2-3, with D maybe TRBD1 (6 bases). The length of the CDR3 is 14 residues. Trimming pared 5 bases from V and 6 bases from J, leaving 15 bases between. The CDR3 loop is CASSRTGFTDTQYF. CDR3 nucleotides: TGTGCCAGCAGTCGCACAGGGTTCACGGATACGCAGTATTTT.

The V and J genes are TRBV28 and TRBJ1-2; D might be TRBD1 (6 bases). V lost 2 bases, J lost 2 bases, and 9 bases lay in between. The germline V gene encodes CDR1 MDHEN and CDR2 SYDVKM. The CDR3 is 14 residues long. The CDR3 region has the DNA TGTGCCAGCAGTTTAACACAGGGAAACTATGGCTACACCTTC. It specifies CASSLTQGNYGYTF.

This clonotype appeared a few times. The chain couples TRBV7-2 to TRBJ1-1; no firm D call. Germline CDR1 and CDR2: SGHTA and FQGNSA. V lost 6 bases and J lost 0, with 8 bases in between. The CDR3 is 13 amino acids. The CDR3 here is CASRSAVNTEAFF. The CDR3 bases are TGTGCCAGCAGGTCCGCAGTGAACACTGAAGCTTTCTTT.

A few counts support this clonotype. V usage is TRBV28 and J usage is TRBJ2-7; 9 positions match TRBD2. From germline, CDR1 is MDHEN and CDR2 SYDVKM. With 6 bases clipped from V and 2 bases from J, the junction kept 5 bases outside the gene matches. This CDR3 has 14 residues. CDR3 in amino acids: CASRSGGRAYEQYF. The DNA for the CDR3 is TGTGCCAGCAGATCGGGCGGGAGGGCCTACGAGCAGTACTTC.

This clonotype was recorded a few times. The chain joins TRBV27 to TRBJ2-7; D uncertain. The CDR3 runs 16 residues. Germline V gene lookup returns CDR1 MNHEY and CDR2 SMNVEV (reference sequence). The germline V and J ends were trimmed by 2 bases and 6 bases, with 20 bases remaining between them. CDR3 DNA: TGTGCCAGCAGTTTAAGCAGGTCGCCAGGCTCGGTCGAGCAGTACTTC. Its translation: CASSLSRSPGSVEQYF.

This clonotype was counted between two and nine times. The chain carries TRBV7-9 and TRBJ2-7; D is undetermined. Per germline, CDR1 SEHNR and CDR2 FQNEAQ (reference sequence). V was clipped by 0 bases and J by 6 bases, with 9 bases between them. This CDR3 comprises 13 residues. CDR3 loop: CASSLASPAEQYF. The CDR3 nucleotides are TGTGCCAGCAGCTTAGCGAGCCCGGCCGAGCAGTACTTC.

This clonotype occurred a few times. The chain couples TRBV27 to TRBJ1-1, with TRBD1 as a possible D gene (5 bases). The CDR3 extends over 13 amino acids. Germline assignment: CDR1 MNHEY and CDR2 SMNVEV (reference sequence). V was trimmed by 6 bases and J by 1 base, leaving 9 bases between them. The CDR3 nucleotides read TGTGCCAGCAGGGTCGACAGGAACACTGAAGCTTTCTTT. Amino acids: CASRVDRNTEAFF.

The V and J genes are TRBV11-3 and TRBJ2-1; maybe TRBD2 (5 bases). Germline CDR1 is SGHNT and CDR2 is YENEEA. Trimming left V 4 bases short and J 0 bases short, with 10 bases between. The CDR3 spans 15 residues. CDR3 loop: CASSSEGSSYNEQFF. CDR3 sequence (DNA): TGTGCCAGCAGCTCCGAGGGTAGCTCCTACAATGAGCAGTTCTTC.

The chain couples TRBV3-1 to TRBJ1-5; D remains unclear. V dropped 0 bases and J dropped 5 bases, with 5 bases sitting between them. CDR1 and CDR2 from the germline V gene are LGHDT and YNNKEL (reference sequence). This CDR3 spans 13 amino acids. The CDR3 protein is CASSQERHQPQHF. CDR3 coding DNA: TGTGCCAGCAGCCAAGAAAGACATCAGCCCCAGCATTTT.

This clonotype showed up many times. The chain recombines TRBV11-2 with TRBJ1-2; D is undetermined. Trimming stripped 4 bases from V and 4 bases from J, with 16 bases between. CDR3 length: 15 residues. Germline V lookup: CDR1 SGHAT, CDR2 FQNNGV. In nucleotides, the CDR3 is TGTGCCAGCAGCTCCACGACGGGATTCACCTATGGCTACACCTTC. Protein: CASSSTTGFTYGYTF.

The chain combines TRBV9 with TRBJ2-1; 10 nucleotides match TRBD2. J was trimmed by 5 bases and V by 7 bases; bases with no gene match: 0. Germline CDR1 SGDLS, CDR2 YYNGEE. The length of the CDR3 is 12 residues. The CDR3 DNA is TGTGCCAGCGGACTAGCGGACAATGAGCAGTTCTTC. Protein sequence: CASGLADNEQFF.

In this sample, this clonotype turned up many times. This sequence joins TRBV11-2 and TRBJ2-3; the D call may be TRBD1 or TRBD2 (5 bases each). Trimming pared 7 bases from V and 1 base from J, leaving 9 bases between. This CDR3 region has 13 residues. Germline loops: CDR1 SGHAT, CDR2 FQNNGV. The CDR3 region is CASTRGGTDTQYF. Here the CDR3 DNA reads TGTGCCAGCACCCGAGGGGGCACAGATACGCAGTATTTT.

The V and J genes are TRBV4-1 and TRBJ2-2, with D perhaps matching TRBD1 or TRBD2 (6 bases each). This CDR3 is built from 14 residues. With 5 bases removed from V and 4 bases from J, the gap between germline ends came to 11 bases. Germline V lookup: CDR1 MGHRA, CDR2 YSYEKL. The CDR3 coding sequence is TGCGCCAGCAGCTTAGCGGACAGCACCGGGGAGCTGTTTTTT. Its translation is CASSLADSTGELFF.